The subject of this entry is one TCR beta chain. Data came from immunoSEQ multiplex PCR; TCRdb stores just in-frame clones and leaves some out. This table has over 150,000 clones, approximately 94% appearing once. The source of the sample is a study of control samples from healthy donors and cancer patients. With 1 base clipped from V and 1 base from J, the junction kept 5 bases outside the gene matches. The CDR3 contains 16 residues. From germline, CDR1 is KGHSH and CDR2 LQKENI. The rearrangement links TRBV18 to TRBJ2-3, with 7 bases lining up with TRBD1. The specimen sequenced was PBMCs. The clonotype was recovered from a man between 60 and 75 years old with colorectal cancer. The CDR3 coding sequence is TGTGCCAGCTCACCACTCATTCAGGGGGGCACAGATACGCAGTATTTT. Translated: CASSPLIQGGTDTQYF.